The 20 T cell receptor beta chains presented below share a single source sample, sequenced in a study of shared clonotypes between healthy human individuals. Clones were sequenced by immunoSEQ multiplex PCR, and TCRdb holds only the in-frame ones, with some missing. The sample includes 2 million to 3 million clones, over 85% of them seen just once. The specimen was naive CD4+ T cells from PBMCs. Subset noted: CD45RA+ positively selected. These TCRs come from a man aged 18 to 30 in good health. Some clones in this sample may be carry-over from other donors' samples.

This clone has a single count. The V call is TRBV21-1, the J call TRBJ1-3; the D call TRBD1 from the table was never checked on the DNA. TRBV21-1 is a pseudogene segment. This CDR3 is built from 14 residues. CDR3 residues: CASRKGQAGNTIYF. CDR3 nucleotide sequence: TGTGCCAGCAGAAAGGGACAGGCTGGAAACACCATATATTTT.

This chain links TRBV9 with TRBJ2-1; D unresolved. V was pared by 6 bases and J by 1 base, with 14 bases between. Looked up from germline, CDR1 is SGDLS and CDR2 is YYNGEE. The CDR3 extends over 15 amino acids. The CDR3 DNA reads as TGTGCCAGCACCAAGAGCCCGGAGTCCTACAATGAGCAGTTCTTC. It translates to CASTKSPESYNEQFF.

The count of this clone is one. V gene TRBV28 combines with J gene TRBJ2-1, with TRBD2 matching 9 bases. This CDR3 has 12 residues. J gave up 2 bases and V 11 bases, and 1 base lay outside the gene matches. In germline, CDR1 is MDHEN, CDR2 SYDVKM. Written as DNA, the CDR3 is TGTGCCGCGGGGGGGACCTACAATGAGCAGTTCTTC. Translating gives CAAGGTYNEQFF.

The count of this clone is one. The rearrangement joins TRBV28 to TRBJ2-3; D may be TRBD1 (6 bases). Germline V gives CDR1 MDHEN, CDR2 SYDVKM. The V end lost 5 bases, the J end lost 4 bases, and 16 bases lay between the germline ends. The CDR3 spans 15 residues. The CDR3 DNA follows: TGTGCCAGCAGTCCCATCAGGGCAGGGGCAGATACGCAGTATTTT. Translating gives CASSPIRAGADTQYF.

V usage is TRBV5-1 and J usage is TRBJ2-1, with 7 bases lining up with TRBD2. Germline V gene sequence: CDR1 SGHRS, CDR2 YFSETQ. V shed 3 bases and J 0 bases; nucleotides not matched to a gene: 6. The length of the CDR3 is 16 residues. The CDR3 DNA reads as TGCGCCAGCAGCTGGGGCGTAGCGGGCTCCTACAATGAGCAGTTCTTC. Translating gives CASSWGVAGSYNEQFF.

The chain links TRBV6-5 to TRBJ2-5, with D perhaps given as TRBD1 or TRBD2 (5 bases each). Germline assignment: CDR1 MNHEY and CDR2 SVGAGI. This CDR3 region has 14 residues. Trimming took off 8 bases at V and 7 bases at J, with 20 bases between the two ends. This chain's CDR3 is CASLRGEGLGTQYF. The CDR3 bases are TGTGCCAGCCTTAGGGGTGAGGGTTTGGGGACCCAGTACTTC.

This clone has just one count. V is TRBV18 and J is TRBJ2-1; 10 positions match TRBD2. The V gene's germline CDR1 is KGHSH and CDR2 LQKENI. This CDR3 contains 15 residues. Losses at the gene ends were 6 bases for V and 8 bases for J; bases not matched to a gene: 10. The CDR3 here is CASSELASGSYEQFF. The CDR3 region has the DNA TGTGCCAGCTCGGAGTTGGCTAGCGGGAGCTATGAGCAGTTCTTC.

This chain connects TRBV13 to TRBJ2-4, with D possibly matching TRBD1 (6 bases). V gave up 1 base and J gave up 7 bases, with 8 bases separating them. The CDR3 contains 13 residues. CDR1 and CDR2 (germline): PRHDT, FYEKMQ (reference sequence). The CDR3 protein is CASSLAGVNIQYF. The CDR3 DNA reads as TGTGCCAGCAGCTTAGCAGGGGTTAACATTCAGTACTTC.

With respect to this clone: The limits of the CDR3 on the DNA are not certain, so only TCRdb's listed CDR3 is given. The chain links TRBV2 to TRBJ2-3; the D segment call TRBD2 is taken from the table without a DNA check. CDR1 is SNHLY and CDR2 is FYNNEI in the germline V gene. The CDR3 length is 16 residues, termini included. CDR3 loop: CASILGLAGGADTQYF.

V usage is TRBV9 and J usage is TRBJ1-5; D not resolved. V was cut by 3 bases and J by 3 bases, with 13 bases left in between. Germline-derived CDR1 and CDR2 are SGDLS and YYNGEE. There are 15 residues in the CDR3. DNA for the CDR3: TGTGCCAGCAGCGGCGACGCATCCCCCAATCAGCCCCAGCATTTT. Protein: CASSGDASPNQPQHF.

The V and J genes are TRBV6-1 and TRBJ1-1; no reliable D call. The CDR3 covers 13 residues. From germline, CDR1 is MNHNS and CDR2 SASEGT. V dropped 4 bases and J dropped 5 bases, with 11 bases sitting between them. This chain's CDR3 is CASSAAGGTEAFF. The CDR3 region has the DNA TGTGCCAGCAGTGCAGCTGGAGGAACTGAAGCTTTCTTT.

This chain links TRBV29-1 with TRBJ2-1, with 9 bases lining up with TRBD2. This CDR3 spans 14 amino acids. Germline lookup yields CDR1 SQVTM and CDR2 ANQGSEA. V was pared by 4 bases and J by 7 bases, with 8 bases of the junction left unmatched. The CDR3 sequence is CSVGRTSDENEQFF. DNA for the CDR3: TGCAGCGTTGGGCGGACTAGCGATGAAAATGAGCAGTTCTTC.

The rearrangement uses TRBV19 and TRBJ2-1; either TRBD1 or TRBD2 may fit D (5 bases each). The germline gives CDR1 LNHDA, CDR2 SQIVND (reference sequence). The CDR3 has 15 residues. The V gene lost 6 bases and the J gene lost 1 base, with 13 bases spanning the gap. The CDR3 region has the DNA TGTGCCAGTAGCCCCGGGACGGATTCCTACAATGAGCAGTTCTTC. Encoded protein: CASSPGTDSYNEQFF.

The chain has TRBV7-9 and TRBJ1-1, with 7 bases aligning to TRBD1. With 6 bases clipped from V and 5 bases from J, the junction kept 3 bases outside the gene matches. Germline lookup yields CDR1 SEHNR and CDR2 FQNEAQ (reference sequence). The CDR3 covers 12 residues. CDR3 sequence (DNA): TGTGCCAGCAGTATACAGGGGACTGAAGCTTTCTTT. Encoded protein: CASSIQGTEAFF.

This chain links TRBV5-1 with TRBJ2-2; no definite D call. The CDR3 sequence is 16 residues long. Germline V gives CDR1 SGHRS, CDR2 YFSETQ. Trimming took 2 bases from V and 4 from J, leaving 15 bases between them. The CDR3 DNA reads as TGCGCCAGCAGCTTCGACCCTCTCCCGGGCACCGGGGAGCTGTTTTTT. Its protein is CASSFDPLPGTGELFF.

V gene TRBV7-3 combines with J gene TRBJ1-6; the match to TRBD1 covers 7 bases. J was trimmed by 0 bases and V by 6 bases; bases with no gene match: 8. CDR1 SGHTA and CDR2 FQGTGA come from the germline V gene. The CDR3 is 17 residues long. The CDR3 is CASSPTGDISYNSPLHF. As DNA, the CDR3 is TGTGCCAGCAGTCCCACAGGGGACATCTCCTATAATTCACCCCTCCACTTT.

The CDR3 DNA sequence: TGTGCCTCAGACACGATCAGACTCAAAGCTAACTATGGCTACACCTTC. Protein: CASDTIRLKANYGYTF. This chain joins TRBV30 and TRBJ1-2, with D uncertain. Looked up from germline, CDR1 is GTSNPN and CDR2 is SVGIG (reference sequence). Trimming took off 7 bases at V and 0 bases at J, with 21 bases between the two ends. This CDR3 contains 16 residues.

This rearrangement joins TRBV2 to TRBJ2-5; TRBD2 aligns across 9 bases. CDR3 length equals 15 residues. V lost 11 bases and J lost 4; bases outside the gene matches: 14. Germline values: CDR1 SNHLY, CDR2 FYNNEI. The CDR3 loop reads CAFQRREGRRETQYF. The CDR3 nucleotides read TGTGCCTTCCAAAGGCGGGAGGGCCGAAGAGAGACCCAGTACTTC.

V is TRBV7-3 and J is TRBJ2-1, with 14 bases that match TRBD2. The trim removed 3 bases at V and 0 bases at J, leaving 10 bases unmatched. Germline V gene lookup returns CDR1 SGHTA and CDR2 FQGTGA. CDR3 length equals 20 residues. CDR3 residues: CASSFPGTSGRESSYNEQFF. In nucleotides, the CDR3 is TGTGCCAGCAGCTTCCCCGGGACTAGCGGGAGAGAGAGCTCCTACAATGAGCAGTTCTTC.

This chain joins TRBV6-1 and TRBJ1-5, with D unclear. Trimming pared 2 bases from V and 9 bases from J, leaving 8 bases between. From germline, CDR1 is MNHNS and CDR2 SASEGT. The CDR3 is made up of 12 amino acids. Written as DNA, the CDR3 is TGTGCCAGCAGTGAACCACTCACGCCCCAGCATTTT. Its protein product is CASSEPLTPQHF.